The 6 T cell receptor delta chains below were found in one sample sequenced in a study of γδ T cells in repeated Plasmodium falciparum infection. Bulk repertoires came from Vgamma9/Vdelta2+ or Vdelta2-negative gammadelta T cells flow-sorted from PBMC. TCRdb processed the multiplex PCR reads again with the CATT caller. The profile covers roughly 93,000 delta-chain clones, with more than 1.4% appearing a single time and 9% taken by the ten largest. Sequenced input: gamma-delta T cells from blood. These receptors were collected from a pool of human donors (malaria-infected and uninfected, not separated).

No call exists for the J gene, whereas the V gene is TRDV1; TRDD3, the table's D call, lacks a check against the DNA. Germline V lookup: CDR1 TSWWSYY, CDR2 QGS. The CDR3 length is 15 residues. The CDR3 DNA is TGTGCTCTTGGGAAGAGGTTGGGGGATACGGGTAAACTCACCTTT. The encoded protein is CALGKRLGDTGKLTF.

A word on this clone: The mismatch at residue 5 between this DNA's translation and the TCRdb protein of a much larger clone likely reflects a read error; the protein shown is translated from the DNA. The chain uses TRDV2 and TRDJ1, with TRDD3 matching 11 bases. This CDR3 comprises 21 residues. With V trimmed by 3 bases and J by 2 bases, 22 bases remained unmatched. CDR1 and CDR2 from the germline V gene are GEAIGNYY and EKD. The CDR3 DNA reads TGTGCCTGTGACCCCGTGAAGGCTAGTCCTGGGGGATACAAAGAAACCGATAAACTCATCTTT. It is translated as CACDPVKASPGGYKETDKLIF.

This clone occurred many times. A far larger clone differs by one base, so this is likely a read error. The sample holds other DNA sequences that translate to the same CDR3. V and J are TRDV3 and TRDJ1, with 10 bases identical to TRDD3. The CDR3 is made up of 18 amino acids. Germline V gives CDR1 TVYSNPD, CDR2 GDNSRS (reference sequence). CDR3 loop: CAPLPLLTGGLGTDKLIF. In DNA, the CDR3 is TGTGCCCCACTTCCGCTACTTACTGGGGGATTAGGAACCGATAAGCTCATCTTT.

This clone was seen many times. A far larger clone is one nucleotide away, so this likely arose from a read error. The sample carries other DNA sequences with the same CDR3. The chain combines TRDV2 with TRDJ1, with 11 bases lining up with TRDD3. The CDR3 is made up of 15 amino acids. The junction had 11 bases not matched to a gene; V was cut back by 7 bases and J by 5 bases. Per germline, CDR1 GEAIGNYY and CDR2 EKD. The CDR3 is CACLLLGDTADKLIF. The CDR3 coding sequence is TGTGCCTGCTTACTTCTGGGGGATACCGCTGATAAACTCATCTTT.

Note on this clone: Translating this DNA gives a protein that differs at residue 9 from the TCRdb one, which belongs to a much larger clone; a read error is likely, and the protein shown is this translation. The V gene is TRDV2, the J gene TRDJ3, with D tentatively TRDD3 (5 bases). TCRdb gives no J gene; it was assigned here by matching the DNA to germline. CDR1 and CDR2 from the germline V gene are GEAIGNYY and EKD. Trimming stripped 3 bases from V and 0 bases from J, with 23 bases between. The CDR3 consists of 21 residues. The CDR3: CACDVPDWWFGSSWDTRQMFF. The CDR3 bases are TGTGCCTGTGACGTCCCGGACTGGTGGTTCGGAAGCTCCTGGGACACCCGACAGATGTTTTTC.

About this clone itself: The protein in TCRdb stems from a much larger clone and differs at residue 21 from this DNA's translation, likely a read error; here the protein is translated from the DNA. The J gene was not called, though the V gene is TRDV1; TRDD3 is the table's D call, not checked against the DNA. Germline V lookup: CDR1 TSWWSYY, CDR2 QGS. CDR3 length: 22 residues. The CDR3 nucleotides are TGTGCTCTTGGGGAAAACCCCATTAAGGGGCTGGGGGATCTCCTGTACACCGATAAACTCACCTTT. The encoded protein is CALGENPIKGLGDLLYTDKLTF.